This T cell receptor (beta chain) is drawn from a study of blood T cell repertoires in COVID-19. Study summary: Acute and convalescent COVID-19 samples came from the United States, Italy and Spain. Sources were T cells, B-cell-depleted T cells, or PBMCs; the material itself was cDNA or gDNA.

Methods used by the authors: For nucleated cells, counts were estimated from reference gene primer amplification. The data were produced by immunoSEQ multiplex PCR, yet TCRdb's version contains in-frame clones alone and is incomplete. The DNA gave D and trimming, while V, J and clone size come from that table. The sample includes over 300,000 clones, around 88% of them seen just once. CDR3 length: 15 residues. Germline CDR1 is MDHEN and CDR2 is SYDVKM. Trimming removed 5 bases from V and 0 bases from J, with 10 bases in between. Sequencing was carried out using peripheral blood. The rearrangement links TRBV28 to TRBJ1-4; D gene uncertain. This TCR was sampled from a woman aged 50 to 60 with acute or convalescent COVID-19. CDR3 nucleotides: TGTGCCAGCAGTCGCATCTTAGCAACTAATGAAAAACTGTTTTTT. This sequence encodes CASSRILATNEKLFF. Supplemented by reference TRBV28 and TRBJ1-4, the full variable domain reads DVKVTQSSRYLVKRTGEKVFLECVQDMDHENMFWYRQDPGLGLRLIYFSYDVKMKEKGDIPEGYSVSREKKERFSLILESASTNQTSMYLCASSRILATNEKLFFGSGTQLSVL.